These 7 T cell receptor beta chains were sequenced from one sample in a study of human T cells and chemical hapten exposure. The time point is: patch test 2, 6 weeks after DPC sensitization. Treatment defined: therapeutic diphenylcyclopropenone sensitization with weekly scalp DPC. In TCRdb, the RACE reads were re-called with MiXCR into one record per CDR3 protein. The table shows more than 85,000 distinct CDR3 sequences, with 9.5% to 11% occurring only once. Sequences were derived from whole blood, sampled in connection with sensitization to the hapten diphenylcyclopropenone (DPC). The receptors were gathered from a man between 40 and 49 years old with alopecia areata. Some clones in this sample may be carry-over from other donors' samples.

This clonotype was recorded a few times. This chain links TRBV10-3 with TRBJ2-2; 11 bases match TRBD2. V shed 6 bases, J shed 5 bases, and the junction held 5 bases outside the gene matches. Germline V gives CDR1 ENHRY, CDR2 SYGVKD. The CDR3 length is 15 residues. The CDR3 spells CAISDRTSGTGELFF. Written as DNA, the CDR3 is TGTGCCATCAGCGATAGGACTAGCGGGACCGGGGAGCTGTTTTTT.

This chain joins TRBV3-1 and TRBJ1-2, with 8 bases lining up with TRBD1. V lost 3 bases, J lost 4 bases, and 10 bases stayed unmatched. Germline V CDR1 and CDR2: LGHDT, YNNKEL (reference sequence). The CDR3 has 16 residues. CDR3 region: CASSQTTGTGPYGYTF. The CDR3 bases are TGTGCCAGCAGCCAGACAACCGGGACAGGACCCTATGGCTACACCTTC.

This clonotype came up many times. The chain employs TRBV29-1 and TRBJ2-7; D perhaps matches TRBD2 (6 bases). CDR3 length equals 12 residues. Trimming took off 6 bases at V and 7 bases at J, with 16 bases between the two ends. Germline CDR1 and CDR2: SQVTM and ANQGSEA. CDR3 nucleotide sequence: TGCAGCGTCAAGGACGCCGGAGGGGAGCAGTACGTC. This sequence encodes CSVKDAGGEQYV.

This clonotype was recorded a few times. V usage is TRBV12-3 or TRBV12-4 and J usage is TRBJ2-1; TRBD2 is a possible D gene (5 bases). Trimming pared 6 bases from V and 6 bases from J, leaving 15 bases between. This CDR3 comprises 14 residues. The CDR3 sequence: CASSSPTGFNEQFF. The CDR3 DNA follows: TGTGCCAGCAGCTCCCCCACGGGATTCAATGAGCAGTTCTTC.

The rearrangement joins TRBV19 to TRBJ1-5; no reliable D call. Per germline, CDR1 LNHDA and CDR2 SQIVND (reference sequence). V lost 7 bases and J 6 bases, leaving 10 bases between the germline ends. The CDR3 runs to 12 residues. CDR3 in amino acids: CASNKAGQPQHF. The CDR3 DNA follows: TGTGCCAGTAATAAGGCGGGTCAGCCCCAGCATTTT. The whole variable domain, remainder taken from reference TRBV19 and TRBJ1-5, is DGGITQSPKYLFRKEGQNVTLSCEQNLNHDAMYWYRQDPGQGLRLIYYSQIVNDFQKGDIAEGYSVSREKKESFPLTVTSAQKNPTAFYLCASNKAGQPQHFGDGTRLSIL.

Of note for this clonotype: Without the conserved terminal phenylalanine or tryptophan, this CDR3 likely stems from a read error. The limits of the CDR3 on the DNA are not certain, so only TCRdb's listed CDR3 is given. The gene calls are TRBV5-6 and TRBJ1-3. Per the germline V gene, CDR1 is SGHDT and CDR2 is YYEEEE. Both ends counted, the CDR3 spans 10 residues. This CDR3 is CASSLENRPA.

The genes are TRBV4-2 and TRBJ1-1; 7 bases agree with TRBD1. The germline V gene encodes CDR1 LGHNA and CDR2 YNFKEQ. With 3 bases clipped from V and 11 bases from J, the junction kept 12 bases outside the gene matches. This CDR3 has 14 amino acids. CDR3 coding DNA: TGTGCCAGCAGCCAGGAACAGGGGATATGGGGTGCTTTCTTT. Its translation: CASSQEQGIWGAFF.